The present TCR beta chain was sequenced within a study of T cells in Graves' hyperthyroidism and ophthalmopathy. This clonotype occurred many times. The TCR beta CDR3 regions underwent amplification using RNA transcripts as the source. The HTBI primer set drove a first-round RT-PCR of the TCR CDR3. Each CDR3 protein is one row after TCRdb ran MiXCR on the multiplex PCR reads. The sample shows around 300,000 distinct CDR3 sequences, around 15% of them seen only once. The sequenced sample was blood. The sequence derives from a woman aged 40 to 50 with Graves' ophthalmopathy.

The CDR3 loop is CASSADGVRGYTF. The CDR3 bases are TGTGCCAGCAGCGCCGATGGGGTACGTGGCTACACCTTC. V is TRBV28 and J is TRBJ1-2; no firm D call. The CDR3 has 13 amino acids. The germline V and J ends were trimmed by 6 bases and 7 bases, with 15 bases remaining between them. In germline, CDR1 is MDHEN, CDR2 SYDVKM.